These 30 T cell receptor beta chains were sequenced from one sample in a study of PD-1 blockade in classical Hodgkin lymphoma. Using immunoSEQ multiplex PCR, the repertoire was profiled, and TCRdb retains in-frame clones only, with some absent. Among more than 40,000 clones listed, under 75% were seen once. Brentuximab vedotin exposure varied among the patients, all of whom had relapsed after autologous stem cell transplantation. The sample here was peripheral blood mononuclear cells (PBMCs), taken before the second cycle of nivolumab. The receptors stem from a human donor with classical Hodgkin lymphoma.

The chain couples TRBV15 to TRBJ1-3, with a weak D call TRBD1 (6 bases). CDR3 size: 15 residues. Per germline, CDR1 LNHNV and CDR2 YYDKDF (reference sequence). V shed 6 bases and J shed 3 bases, with 15 bases lying between them. The CDR3 region has the DNA TGTGCCACCAGGGCGGCAGGGGACCTTGGAAACACCATATATTTT. It specifies CATRAAGDLGNTIYF.

The rearrangement uses TRBV25-1 and TRBJ2-2; D gene unclear. The germline CDR1 and CDR2 sequences are MGHDK and SYGVNS. The V end was cut by 5 bases, the J end by 7 bases, with 8 bases between. The CDR3 has 12 residues. The CDR3 reads CASSLAYGELFF. The CDR3 DNA reads TGTGCCAGCAGTTTGGCTTACGGGGAGCTGTTTTTT. Full variable domain (remainder filled in from reference TRBV25-1 and TRBJ2-2): EADIYQTPRYLVIGTGKKITLECSQTMGHDKMYWYQQDPGMELHLIHYSYGVNSTEKGDLSSESTVSRIRTEHFPLTLESARPSHTSQYLCASSLAYGELFFGEGSRLTVL.

The genes are TRBV12-5 and TRBJ2-7; TRBD1 or TRBD2 may be the D gene (5 bases each). The CDR3 contains 16 residues. V lost 0 bases and J lost 2, with 14 bases in between. The germline gives CDR1 LGHNT, CDR2 FRNRAP. CDR3 protein: CASGLVLGTDPYEQYF. CDR3 bases: TGTGCTAGTGGTTTGGTTTTAGGGACGGATCCCTACGAGCAGTACTTC.

The chain uses TRBV7-2 and TRBJ2-7; TRBD2 might be the D (5 bases). This CDR3 comprises 15 residues. Germline values: CDR1 SGHTA, CDR2 FQGNSA. V was pared by 4 bases and J by 2 bases, with 15 bases between. Written as DNA, the CDR3 is TGTGCCAGCAGCTCCCCAAGGACTGCAACCTACGAGCAGTACTTC. Protein product: CASSSPRTATYEQYF.

V gene TRBV9 combines with J gene TRBJ2-7; 9 bases line up with TRBD2. The junction had 18 bases not matched to a gene; V was cut back by 3 bases and J by 5 bases. The CDR3 has 18 amino acids. The germline V gene encodes CDR1 SGDLS and CDR2 YYNGEE. The CDR3 DNA follows: TGTGCCAGCAGCGCCGGGGGCGGGAGGGCCCGACTAGGGGACGAGCAGTACTTC. It encodes CASSAGGGRARLGDEQYF.

This rearrangement joins TRBV7-9 to TRBJ1-1; D gene ambiguous. Germline-derived CDR1 and CDR2 are SEHNR and FQNEAQ (reference sequence). The CDR3 runs to 12 residues. Trimming took off 1 base at V and 7 bases at J, with 7 bases between the two ends. CDR3 coding DNA: TGTGCCAGCAGCTTAGTTGGTGGTGAAGCTTTCTTT. Translation: CASSLVGGEAFF.

This clone was detected once. The V call is TRBV4-1, the J call TRBJ1-3; no reliable D call. CDR1 and CDR2 from the germline V gene are MGHRA and YSYEKL. The CDR3 loop spans 14 amino acids. With 4 bases removed from V and 7 bases from J, the gap between germline ends came to 14 bases. The CDR3 reads CASSLTLDGNTIYF. CDR3 nucleotides: TGCGCCAGCAGCCTCACCCTGGACGGTAACACCATATATTTT.

The genes are TRBV9 and TRBJ1-3, with a possible D match to TRBD1 (6 bases). Germline-derived CDR1 and CDR2 are SGDLS and YYNGEE. This CDR3 is built from 16 residues. Trimming took 0 bases from V and 4 from J, leaving 14 bases between them. CDR3 nucleotide sequence: TGTGCCAGCAGCGTAGCTATCAGGGGTAACGGAAACACCATATATTTT. It yields the protein CASSVAIRGNGNTIYF. The variable domain in full, with the rest retrieved from reference TRBV9 and TRBJ1-3, is DSGVTQTPKHLITATGQRVTLRCSPRSGDLSVYWYQQSLDQGLQFLIQYYNGEERAKGNILERFSAQQFPDLHSELNLSSLELGDSALYFCASSVAIRGNGNTIYFGEGSWLTVV.

The rearrangement links TRBV7-6 to TRBJ1-1; the D is unclear. V lost 4 bases, J lost 2 bases, and 26 bases lay in between. Germline V CDR1 and CDR2: SGHVS, FNYEAQ. The length of the CDR3 is 19 residues. CDR3 bases: TGTGCCAGCAGCTCACCGACCGATTTTGATCTTCCTCGAAACACTGAAGCTTTCTTT. It translates to CASSSPTDFDLPRNTEAFF.

The V call is TRBV28, the J call TRBJ2-7; maybe TRBD1 (5 bases). CDR3 length: 15 amino acids. CDR1 and CDR2 (germline): MDHEN, SYDVKM. The V end lost 3 bases, the J end lost 0 bases, and 12 bases lay between the germline ends. The CDR3 coding sequence is TGTGCCAGCAGTTTCACAGGCTTTAGCTCCTACGAGCAGTACTTC. Protein product: CASSFTGFSSYEQYF.

The rearrangement joins TRBV28 to TRBJ2-2; 10 nucleotides align to TRBD1. Germline V gene lookup returns CDR1 MDHEN and CDR2 SYDVKM. The CDR3 contains 14 residues. V gave up 7 bases and J gave up 6 bases; unmatched junction bases: 5. CDR3 DNA: TGTGCCAGCAAGGGGACAGGGGAAGCCGGGGAGCTGTTTTTT. It translates to CASKGTGEAGELFF.

V and J are TRBV19 and TRBJ2-7; 8 positions agree with TRBD1. V shed 4 bases, J shed 2 bases, and the junction held 16 bases outside the gene matches. CDR3 length: 18 amino acids. CDR1 LNHDA and CDR2 SQIVND come from the germline V gene (reference sequence). CDR3 sequence (DNA): TGTGCCAGTAGTACCCCCCGGACAGGGTCACGATACCCCTACGAGCAGTACTTC. Protein: CASSTPRTGSRYPYEQYF.

The chain joins TRBV13 to TRBJ1-2; tentative D call: TRBD1 (5 bases). V was shortened by 5 bases and J by 6 bases, with 16 bases between the two germline ends. The CDR3 extends over 14 amino acids. Germline V gene data show CDR1 as PRHDT and CDR2 as FYEKMQ (reference sequence). Here the CDR3 reads CASSEGRGTDGYTF. CDR3 nucleotides: TGTGCCAGCAGCGAAGGGCGGGGGACGGATGGCTACACCTTC.

This clone was picked up one time. The V and J genes are TRBV7-3 and TRBJ2-5; D unclear. This CDR3 spans 15 amino acids. Trimming took off 4 bases at V and 5 bases at J, with 17 bases between the two ends. CDR1 is SGHTA and CDR2 is FQGTGA in the germline V gene. CDR3 region: CASSSTTGGPETQYF. In nucleotides, the CDR3 is TGTGCCAGCAGCTCAACTACGGGCGGCCCGGAGACCCAGTACTTC.

The rearrangement links TRBV4-3 to TRBJ1-3; D remains ambiguous. The germline V gene encodes CDR1 LGHNA and CDR2 YSLEER. The CDR3 sequence is 14 residues long. V lost 3 bases and J lost 0, with 6 bases in between. The CDR3 coding sequence is TGCGCCAGCAGCCACGGCGGCTCTGGAAACACCATATATTTT. It specifies CASSHGGSGNTIYF.

V usage is TRBV19 and J usage is TRBJ1-1, with D possibly TRBD1 on 6 matching bases. The V gene's germline CDR1 is LNHDA and CDR2 SQIVND (reference sequence). Trimming took off 6 bases at V and 4 bases at J, with 18 bases between the two ends. CDR3 length: 15 amino acids. The CDR3 region is CASRGAPTSTTEAFF. CDR3 in DNA: TGTGCCAGTAGGGGGGCGCCTACCAGCACCACTGAAGCTTTCTTT.

This clone was picked up a small number of times. The rearrangement uses TRBV6-5 and TRBJ1-4; TRBD1 matches at 11 bases. The CDR3 length is 15 residues. In germline, CDR1 is MNHEY, CDR2 SVGAGI. V lost 4 bases and J lost 5; bases outside the gene matches: 3. The CDR3: CASSLDRGRNEKLFF. The CDR3 bases are TGTGCCAGCAGTTTGGACAGGGGGCGGAATGAAAAACTGTTTTTT.

The chain has TRBV7-9 and TRBJ2-7; D is tentatively TRBD1 or TRBD2 (5 bases each). Germline V gene data show CDR1 as SEHNR and CDR2 as FQNEAQ (reference sequence). Trimming took off 4 bases at V and 1 base at J, with 11 bases between the two ends. The CDR3 length is 14 residues. The CDR3 sequence is CASSWGSRSYEQYF. The CDR3 DNA reads TGTGCCAGCAGCTGGGGGTCTAGGTCCTACGAGCAGTACTTC.

The chain combines TRBV6-5 with TRBJ1-4, with D possibly being TRBD1 (6 bases). V lost 4 bases to trimming and J lost 4 bases, with 13 bases between them. This CDR3 region has 15 residues. From germline, CDR1 is MNHEY and CDR2 SVGAGI. The CDR3 sequence is CASSSSPGDNEKLFF. Here the CDR3 DNA reads TGTGCCAGCAGTTCTTCCCCAGGGGATAATGAAAAACTGTTTTTT.

The rearrangement joins TRBV7-8 to TRBJ2-7, with D perhaps matching TRBD1 (6 bases). Germline lookup yields CDR1 SGHVS and CDR2 FQNEAQ. CDR3 length: 17 amino acids. Trimming pared 3 bases from V and 1 base from J, leaving 19 bases between. The CDR3 coding sequence is TGTGCCAGCAGCTTGATTTTAACAGAGGGGGAGTCCTACGAGCAGTACTTC. Translation: CASSLILTEGESYEQYF.

V usage is TRBV15 and J usage is TRBJ2-3; D is unresolved. V gave up 0 bases and J gave up 3 bases, with 10 bases separating them. The CDR3 totals 15 residues. Germline values: CDR1 LNHNV, CDR2 YYDKDF (reference sequence). CDR3 in amino acids: CATSRDNNPTDTQYF. In nucleotides, the CDR3 is TGTGCCACCAGCAGAGATAACAACCCGACAGATACGCAGTATTTT.

The chain couples TRBV9 to TRBJ2-1; possibly TRBD2 for D (7 bases). V gave up 1 base and J gave up 3 bases, with 20 bases separating them. The CDR3 contains 18 residues. Germline V lookup: CDR1 SGDLS, CDR2 YYNGEE. The CDR3 here is CASSVPPSGGPLYNEQFF. CDR3 DNA: TGTGCCAGCAGCGTACCCCCTTCCGGGGGGCCCCTCTACAATGAGCAGTTCTTC.

The rearrangement uses TRBV5-6 and TRBJ2-7; D not certain. V was clipped by 0 bases and J by 0 bases, with 7 bases between them. The CDR3 extends over 14 amino acids. The germline gives CDR1 SGHDT, CDR2 YYEEEE. The CDR3, as DNA: TGTGCCAGCAGCTTGGCTTGGGGCTCCTACGAGCAGTACTTC. Translation: CASSLAWGSYEQYF.

The chain has TRBV5-1 and TRBJ2-3; no firm D call. Germline V gene sequence: CDR1 SGHRS, CDR2 YFSETQ. Trimming shortened V by 0 bases and J by 0 bases, and 8 bases separated the two germline ends. CDR3 size: 15 residues. The DNA of the CDR3 is TGCGCCAGCAGCTTGGACGGACGAAGCACAGATACGCAGTATTTT. Its translation: CASSLDGRSTDTQYF.

The rearrangement joins TRBV18 to TRBJ2-2; possible D gene TRBD1, 5 bases. The length of the CDR3 is 15 residues. V gave up 2 bases and J gave up 0 bases, with 7 bases separating them. CDR1 and CDR2 (germline): KGHSH, LQKENI. As DNA, the CDR3 is TGTGCCAGCTCACCATCGACAGCGAACACCGGGGAGCTGTTTTTT. Translating gives CASSPSTANTGELFF.

The CDR3, as DNA: TGCAGCGCTTACAGGGTAGCTAACTATGGCTACACCTTC. Amino acid sequence: CSAYRVANYGYTF. The chain carries TRBV29-1 and TRBJ1-2; D perhaps matches TRBD1 (6 bases). Trimming pared 7 bases from V and 0 bases from J, leaving 12 bases between. CDR1 and CDR2 from the germline V gene are SQVTM and ANQGSEA. The CDR3 contains 13 residues.

The CDR3 here is CSAGDGGQETQYF. CDR3 nucleotides: TGCAGCGCCGGGGATGGGGGCCAAGAGACCCAGTACTTC. The chain carries TRBV29-1 and TRBJ2-5; D tentatively reads TRBD1 or TRBD2 (5 bases each). The V and J ends lost 7 bases and 1 base respectively, with 13 bases between them. The CDR3 length is 13 residues. Germline CDR1 and CDR2: SQVTM and ANQGSEA.

This clone was seen only a few times. The J gene is TRBJ2-1, the V gene TRBV30; either TRBD1 or TRBD2 may fit D (5 bases each). Trimming removed 2 bases from V and 6 bases from J, with 8 bases in between. This CDR3 has 12 residues. CDR1 and CDR2 (germline): GTSNPN, SVGIG (reference sequence). CDR3 in amino acids: CAWSMRGNEQFF. CDR3 in DNA: TGTGCCTGGAGTATGAGGGGCAATGAGCAGTTCTTC.

The V gene is TRBV28, the J gene TRBJ2-2; TRBD1 matches at 7 bases. CDR1 is MDHEN and CDR2 is SYDVKM in the germline V gene. The CDR3 has 14 residues. J lost 6 bases, V lost 3 bases, and 4 bases had no gene match. The CDR3, as DNA: TGTGCCAGCAGTTTCATCGACAGGGCCGGGGAGCTGTTTTTT. Translated, it gives CASSFIDRAGELFF.

V usage is TRBV7-6 and J usage is TRBJ2-7; no reliable D call. CDR3 length equals 14 residues. V lost 4 bases to trimming and J lost 2 bases, with 12 bases between them. Germline CDR1 and CDR2: SGHVS and FNYEAQ. The CDR3 sequence: CASSSSGGPYEQYF. The CDR3 nucleotides are TGTGCCAGCAGCTCGTCCGGTGGCCCCTACGAGCAGTACTTC.